This T cell receptor (beta chain) derives from a study of early T cells in non-severe SARS-CoV-2 infection. Study context: Sequencing targeted bulk RNA from unsorted whole blood, leaving chains unpaired.

This clonotype has a count of ten or more. Its antigen is still unknown. In the library, individual cDNA molecules carried attached unique molecular identifiers. TCRdb analysed the 5' RACE reads with MiXCR anew, one entry per CDR3 protein. Here the sample spans about 66,000 distinct CDR3 sequences, approximately 13% being singletons. CDR1 is SGDLS and CDR2 is YYNGEE in the germline V gene. The CDR3 length is 18 residues. The V gene lost 1 base and the J gene lost 0 bases, with 14 bases spanning the gap. Study-wide results and limits: Database matching using VDJdb favored anti-spike CD8 responses, with private and CD4 specificities left missing.

The sequence derives from an adult who was a healthcare worker with PCR-confirmed SARS-CoV-2 infection or an uninfected control (not recorded which). The V and J genes are TRBV9 and TRBJ2-6; D uncertain. The sequenced sample was whole blood. The CDR3, as DNA: TGTGCCAGCAGCGTATTCGTACGACAAAGCTCTGGGGCCAACGTCCTGACTTTC. Translation gives CASSVFVRQSSGANVLTF.